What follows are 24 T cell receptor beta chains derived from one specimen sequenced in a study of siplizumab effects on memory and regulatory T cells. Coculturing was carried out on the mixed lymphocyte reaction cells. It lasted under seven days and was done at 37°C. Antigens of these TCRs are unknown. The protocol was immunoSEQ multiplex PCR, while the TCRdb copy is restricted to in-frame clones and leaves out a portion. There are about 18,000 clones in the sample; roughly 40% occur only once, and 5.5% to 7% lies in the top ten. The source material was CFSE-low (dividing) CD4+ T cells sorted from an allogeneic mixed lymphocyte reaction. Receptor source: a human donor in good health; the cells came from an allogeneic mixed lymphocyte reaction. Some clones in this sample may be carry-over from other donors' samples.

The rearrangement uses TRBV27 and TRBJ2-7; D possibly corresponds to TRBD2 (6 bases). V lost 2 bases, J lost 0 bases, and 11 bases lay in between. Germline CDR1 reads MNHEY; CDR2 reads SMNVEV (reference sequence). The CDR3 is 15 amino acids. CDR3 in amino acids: CASSLRAGTSYEQYF. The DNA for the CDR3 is TGTGCCAGCAGTTTAAGAGCGGGTACCTCCTACGAGCAGTACTTC.

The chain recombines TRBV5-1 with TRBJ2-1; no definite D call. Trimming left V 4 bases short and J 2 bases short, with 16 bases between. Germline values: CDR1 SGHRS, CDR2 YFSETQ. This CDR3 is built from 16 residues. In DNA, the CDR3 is TGCGCCAGCAGCCCTGGGGTGGCAGGCCCCTACAATGAGCAGTTCTTC. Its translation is CASSPGVAGPYNEQFF.

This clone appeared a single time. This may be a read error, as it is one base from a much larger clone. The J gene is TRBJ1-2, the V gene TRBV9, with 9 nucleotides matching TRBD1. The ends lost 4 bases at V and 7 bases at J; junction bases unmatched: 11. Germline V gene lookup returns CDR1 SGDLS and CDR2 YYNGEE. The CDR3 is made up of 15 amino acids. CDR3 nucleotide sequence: TGTGCCAGCAGCTCTTTGGGACAGGGTGGGGTTGGCTACACCTTC. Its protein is CASSSLGQGGVGYTF.

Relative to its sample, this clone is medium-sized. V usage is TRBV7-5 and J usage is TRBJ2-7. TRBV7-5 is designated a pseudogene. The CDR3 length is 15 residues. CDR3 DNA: TGTGCCAGAAGCTTCTGGACATGCCTTGGGGGCGAGCAGTACTTC. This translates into CARSFWTCLGGEQYF.

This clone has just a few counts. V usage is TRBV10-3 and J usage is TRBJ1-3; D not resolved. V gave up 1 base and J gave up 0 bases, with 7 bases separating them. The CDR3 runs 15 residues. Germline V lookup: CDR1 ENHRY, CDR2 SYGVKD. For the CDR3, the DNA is TGTGCCATCAGTGAGTACCGGACCTCTGGAAACACCATATATTTT. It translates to CAISEYRTSGNTIYF.

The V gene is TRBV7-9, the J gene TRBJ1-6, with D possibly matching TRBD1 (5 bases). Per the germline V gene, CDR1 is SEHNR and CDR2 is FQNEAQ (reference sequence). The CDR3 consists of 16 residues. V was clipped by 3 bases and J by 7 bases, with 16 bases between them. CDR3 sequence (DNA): TGTGCCAGCAGCTTGGCATCGGCTGGGGGGAATTCACCCCTCCACTTT. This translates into CASSLASAGGNSPLHF.

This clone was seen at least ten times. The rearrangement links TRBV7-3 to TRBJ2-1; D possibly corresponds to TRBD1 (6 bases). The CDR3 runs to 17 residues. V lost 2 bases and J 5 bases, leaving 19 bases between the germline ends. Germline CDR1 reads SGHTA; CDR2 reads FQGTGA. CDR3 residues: CASSLFPGAQMHNEQFF. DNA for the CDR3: TGTGCCAGCAGCTTATTCCCAGGGGCCCAGATGCACAATGAGCAGTTCTTC. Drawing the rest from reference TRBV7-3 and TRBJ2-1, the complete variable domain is GAGVSQTPSNKVTEKGKYVELRCDPISGHTALYWYRQSLGQGPEFLIYFQGTGAADDSGLPNDRFFAVRPEGSVSTLKIQRTERGDSAVYLCASSLFPGAQMHNEQFFGPGTRLTVL.

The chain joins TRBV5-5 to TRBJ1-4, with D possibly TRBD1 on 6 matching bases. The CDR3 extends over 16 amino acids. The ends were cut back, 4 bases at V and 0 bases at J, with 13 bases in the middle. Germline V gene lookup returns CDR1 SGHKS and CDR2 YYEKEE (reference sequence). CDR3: CASSRHRDATNEKLFF. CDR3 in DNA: TGTGCCAGCAGCCGACACAGGGACGCAACTAATGAAAAACTGTTTTTT.

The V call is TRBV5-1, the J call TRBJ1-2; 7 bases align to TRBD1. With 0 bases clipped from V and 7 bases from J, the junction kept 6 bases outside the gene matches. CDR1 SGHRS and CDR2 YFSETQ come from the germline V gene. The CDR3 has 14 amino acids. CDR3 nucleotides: TGCGCCAGCAGCTTGGACAGGGGTTTACGTGGCTACACCTTC. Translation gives CASSLDRGLRGYTF. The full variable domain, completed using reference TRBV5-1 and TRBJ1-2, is KAGVTQTPRYLIKTRGQQVTLSCSPISGHRSVSWYQQTPGQGLQFLFEYFSETQRNKGNFPGRFSGRQFSNSRSEMNVSTLELGDSALYLCASSLDRGLRGYTFGSGTRLTVV.

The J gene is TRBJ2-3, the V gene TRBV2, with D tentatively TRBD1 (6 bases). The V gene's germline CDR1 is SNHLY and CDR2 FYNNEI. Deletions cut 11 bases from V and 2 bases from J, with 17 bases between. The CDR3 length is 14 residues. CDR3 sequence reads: CASRGIAYTDTQYF. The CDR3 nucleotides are TGTGCCTCCAGGGGAATCGCCTACACAGATACGCAGTATTTT.

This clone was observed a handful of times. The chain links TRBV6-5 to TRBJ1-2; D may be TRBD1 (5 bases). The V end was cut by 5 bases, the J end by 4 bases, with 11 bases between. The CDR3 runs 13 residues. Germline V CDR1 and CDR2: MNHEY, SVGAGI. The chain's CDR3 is CASSNQGGYGYTF. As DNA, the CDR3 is TGTGCCAGCAGTAACCAGGGAGGCTATGGCTACACCTTC.

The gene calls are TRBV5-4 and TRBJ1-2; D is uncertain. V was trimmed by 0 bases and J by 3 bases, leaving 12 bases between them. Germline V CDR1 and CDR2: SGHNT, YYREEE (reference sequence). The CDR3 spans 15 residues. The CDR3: CASSLGRVVDYGYTF. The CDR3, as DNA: TGTGCCAGCAGCTTGGGTAGGGTGGTCGACTATGGCTACACCTTC.

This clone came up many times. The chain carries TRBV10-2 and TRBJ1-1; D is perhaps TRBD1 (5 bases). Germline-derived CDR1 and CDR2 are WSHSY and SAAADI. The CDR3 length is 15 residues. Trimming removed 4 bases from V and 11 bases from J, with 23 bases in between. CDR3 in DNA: TGCGCCAGCAGTGCACTGGGGCAGGCTGGGAGTCTGGCTTTCTTT. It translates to CASSALGQAGSLAFF.

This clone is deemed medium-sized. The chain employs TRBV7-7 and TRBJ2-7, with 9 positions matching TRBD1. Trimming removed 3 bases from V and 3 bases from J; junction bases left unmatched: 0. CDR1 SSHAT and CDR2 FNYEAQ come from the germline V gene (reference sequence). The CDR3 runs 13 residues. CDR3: CASSLDRGYEQYF. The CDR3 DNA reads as TGTGCCAGCAGCTTGGACAGGGGCTACGAGCAGTACTTC.

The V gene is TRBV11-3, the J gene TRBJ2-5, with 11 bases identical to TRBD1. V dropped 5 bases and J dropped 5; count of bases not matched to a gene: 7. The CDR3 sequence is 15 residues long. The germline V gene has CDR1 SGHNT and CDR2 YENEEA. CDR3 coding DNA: TGTGCCAGCAGCATCGGGACAGGGGGACGCGAGACCCAGTACTTC. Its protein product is CASSIGTGGRETQYF.

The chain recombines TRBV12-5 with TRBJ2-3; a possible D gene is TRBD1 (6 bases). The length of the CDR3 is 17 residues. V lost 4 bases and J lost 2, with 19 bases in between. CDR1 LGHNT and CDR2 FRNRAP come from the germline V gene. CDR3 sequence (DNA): TGTGCTAGTGGTTGGCATCTAGCTGCAGGGGACACAGATACGCAGTATTTT. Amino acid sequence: CASGWHLAAGDTDTQYF.

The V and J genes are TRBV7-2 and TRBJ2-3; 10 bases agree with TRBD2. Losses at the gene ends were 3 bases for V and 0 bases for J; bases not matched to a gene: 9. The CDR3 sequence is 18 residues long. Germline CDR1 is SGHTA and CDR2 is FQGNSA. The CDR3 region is CASSFWLAGVTSTDTQYF. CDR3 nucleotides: TGTGCCAGCAGCTTTTGGCTAGCGGGGGTGACTAGCACAGATACGCAGTATTTT.

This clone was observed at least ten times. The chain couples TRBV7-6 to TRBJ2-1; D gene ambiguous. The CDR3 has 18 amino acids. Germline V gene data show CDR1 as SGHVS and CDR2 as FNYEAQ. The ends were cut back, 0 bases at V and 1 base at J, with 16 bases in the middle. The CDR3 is CASSLAPIGPVSYNEQFF. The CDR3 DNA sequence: TGTGCCAGCAGCTTAGCGCCAATAGGACCCGTGTCCTACAATGAGCAGTTCTTC.

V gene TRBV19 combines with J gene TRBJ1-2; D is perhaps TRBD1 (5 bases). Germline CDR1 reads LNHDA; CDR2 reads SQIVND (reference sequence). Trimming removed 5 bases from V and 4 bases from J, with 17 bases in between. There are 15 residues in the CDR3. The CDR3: CASSHRQKITYGYTF. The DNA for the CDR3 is TGTGCCAGTAGTCATCGACAGAAGATTACCTATGGCTACACCTTC.

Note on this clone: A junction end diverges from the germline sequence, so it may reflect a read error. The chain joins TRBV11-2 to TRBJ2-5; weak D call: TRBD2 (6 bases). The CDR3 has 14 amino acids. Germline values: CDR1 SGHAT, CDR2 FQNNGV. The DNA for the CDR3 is TGTGCCAACAGCATTCGGGGAGGCGGAGAGACCCAGTACTTC. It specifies CANSIRGGGETQYF.

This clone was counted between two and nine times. In nucleotides, the CDR3 is TGCGCCAGCAGCTTGGGCCACCCGTGGGAGGAGCAGTACTTC. This translates into CASSLGHPWEEQYF. The gene calls are TRBV5-1 and TRBJ2-7; weak D call: TRBD2 (5 bases). Trimming removed 0 bases from V and 7 bases from J, with 14 bases in between. CDR1 is SGHRS, CDR2 YFSETQ, per germline. The length of the CDR3 is 14 residues.

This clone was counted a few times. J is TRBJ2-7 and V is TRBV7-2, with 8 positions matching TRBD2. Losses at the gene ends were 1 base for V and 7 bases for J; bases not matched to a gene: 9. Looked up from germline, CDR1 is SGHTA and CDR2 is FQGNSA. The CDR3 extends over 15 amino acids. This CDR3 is CASSLGAGGFREQYF. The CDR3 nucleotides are TGTGCCAGCAGCTTAGGGGCGGGGGGTTTTAGGGAGCAGTACTTC.

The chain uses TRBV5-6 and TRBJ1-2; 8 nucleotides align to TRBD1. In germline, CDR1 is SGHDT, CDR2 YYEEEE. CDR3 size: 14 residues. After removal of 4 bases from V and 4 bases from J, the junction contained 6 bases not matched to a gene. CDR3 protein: CASSRTGQTYGYTF. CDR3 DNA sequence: TGTGCCAGCAGCCGGACAGGGCAAACCTATGGCTACACCTTC.

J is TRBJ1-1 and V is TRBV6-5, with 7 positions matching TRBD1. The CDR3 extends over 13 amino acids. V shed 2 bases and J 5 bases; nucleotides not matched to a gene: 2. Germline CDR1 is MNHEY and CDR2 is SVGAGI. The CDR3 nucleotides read TGTGCCAGCAGTTACCAGGACAGGACTGAAGCTTTCTTT. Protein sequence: CASSYQDRTEAFF.